This T cell receptor (beta chain) was identified during a study of blood T cell repertoires in COVID-19. The wider study: Specimens from acute and convalescent COVID-19 originated in the United States, Italy and Spain.

This clone has just a few counts. Germline assignment: CDR1 SGHVS and CDR2 FQNEAQ. The V segment lost 5 bases and the J segment 10 bases; nucleotides outside the gene matches: 6. The CDR3 contains 12 residues. TCRdb's table, derived via immunoSEQ multiplex PCR, lists solely in-frame clones and lacks some. Here the sample spans some 120,000 clones, 85% to 90% being singletons. This sequence joins TRBV7-8 and TRBJ1-1; 8 nucleotides agree with TRBD1. The specimen was peripheral blood. The source is a woman aged 45-60 years with acute or convalescent COVID-19. The CDR3 DNA reads TGTGCCAGCAGCCCGGACAGGGAGGGAGCTTTCTTT. As protein: CASSPDREGAFF.